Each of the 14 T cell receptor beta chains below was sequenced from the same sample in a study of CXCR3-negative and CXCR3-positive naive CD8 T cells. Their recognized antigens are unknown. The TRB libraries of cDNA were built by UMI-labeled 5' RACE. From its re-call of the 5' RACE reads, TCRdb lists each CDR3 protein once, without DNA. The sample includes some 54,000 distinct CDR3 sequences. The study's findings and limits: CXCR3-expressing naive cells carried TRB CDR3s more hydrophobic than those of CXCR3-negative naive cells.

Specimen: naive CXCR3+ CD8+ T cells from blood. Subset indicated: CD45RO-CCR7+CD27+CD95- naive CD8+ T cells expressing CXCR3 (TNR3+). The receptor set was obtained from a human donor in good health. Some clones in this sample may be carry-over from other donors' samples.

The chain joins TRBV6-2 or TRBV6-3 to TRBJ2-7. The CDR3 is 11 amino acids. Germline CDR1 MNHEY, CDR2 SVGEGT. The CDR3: CASSYSGEQYF.

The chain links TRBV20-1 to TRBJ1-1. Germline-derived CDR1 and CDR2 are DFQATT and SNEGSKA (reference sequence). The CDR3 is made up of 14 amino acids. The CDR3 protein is CSARDFKGPYEAFF.

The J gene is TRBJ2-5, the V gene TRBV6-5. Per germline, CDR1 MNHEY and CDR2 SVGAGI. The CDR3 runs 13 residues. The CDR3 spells CASRSDHQETQYF.

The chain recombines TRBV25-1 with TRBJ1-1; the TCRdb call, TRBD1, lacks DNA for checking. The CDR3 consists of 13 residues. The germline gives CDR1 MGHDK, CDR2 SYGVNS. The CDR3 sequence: CASSETANTEAFF.

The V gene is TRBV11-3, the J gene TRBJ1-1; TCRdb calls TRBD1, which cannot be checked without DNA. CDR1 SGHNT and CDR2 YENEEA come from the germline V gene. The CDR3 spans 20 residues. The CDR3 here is CASSLEPEEDKELMNTEAFF.

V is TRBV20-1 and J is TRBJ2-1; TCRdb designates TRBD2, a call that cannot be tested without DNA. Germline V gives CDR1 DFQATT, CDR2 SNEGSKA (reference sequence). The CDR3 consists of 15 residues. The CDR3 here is CSAREGLAVYNEQFF.

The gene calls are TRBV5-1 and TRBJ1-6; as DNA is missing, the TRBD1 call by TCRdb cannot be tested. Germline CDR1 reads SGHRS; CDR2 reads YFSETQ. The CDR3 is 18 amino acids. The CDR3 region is CASSLPKGQSSYNSPLHF.

CDR3 in amino acids: CSAKFTWAVNTEAFF. This chain joins TRBV20-1 and TRBJ1-1. Germline CDR1 and CDR2: DFQATT and SNEGSKA (reference sequence). This CDR3 spans 15 amino acids.

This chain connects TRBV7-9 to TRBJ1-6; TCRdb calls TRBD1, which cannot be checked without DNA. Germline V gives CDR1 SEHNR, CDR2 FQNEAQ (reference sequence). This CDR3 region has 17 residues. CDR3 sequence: CASSHHPGQTYNSPLHF.

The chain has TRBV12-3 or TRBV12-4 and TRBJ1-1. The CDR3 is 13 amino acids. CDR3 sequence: CASGFSMNTEAFF.

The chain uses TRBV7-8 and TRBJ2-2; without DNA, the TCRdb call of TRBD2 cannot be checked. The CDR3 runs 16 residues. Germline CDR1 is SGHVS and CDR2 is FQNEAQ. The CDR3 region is CASSSPTSEWAGELFF.

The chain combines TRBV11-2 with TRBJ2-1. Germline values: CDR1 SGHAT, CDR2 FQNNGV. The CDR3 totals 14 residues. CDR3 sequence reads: CASSFLGSYNEQFF.

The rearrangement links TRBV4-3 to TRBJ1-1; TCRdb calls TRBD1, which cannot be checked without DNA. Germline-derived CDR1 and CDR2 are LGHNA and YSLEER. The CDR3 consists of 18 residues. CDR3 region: CARSQDPRLIGANTEAFF.

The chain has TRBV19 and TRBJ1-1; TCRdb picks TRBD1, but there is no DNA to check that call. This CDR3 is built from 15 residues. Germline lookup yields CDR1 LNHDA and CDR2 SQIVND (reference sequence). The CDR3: CASSGSATGNTEAFF.